The entry below gives a single T cell receptor beta chain sequence along with its context. Trimming shortened V by 7 bases and J by 8 bases, and 14 bases separated the two germline ends. Per germline, CDR1 MGHDK and CDR2 SYGVNS. CDR3 length: 13 amino acids. The sample comes from a study of blood T cell repertoires in COVID-19. Study at large: Some COVID-19 samples were acute and others convalescent; all came from the United States, Italy and Spain.

Produced via immunoSEQ multiplex PCR; TCRdb's table is partial and in-frame only. This repertoire shows approximately 200,000 clones, 75% to 90% found once; its top ten account for over 3.5%. The origin of this receptor is a woman under 40 who had been exposed to COVID-19. The chain is built from TRBV25-1 and TRBJ2-2, with D tentatively TRBD2 (6 bases). The sequencing input was PBMCs or T cells enriched from blood (not recorded which). The CDR3 bases are TGTGCCAGCACGGGACTTAGCGCGGGGGAGCTGTTTTTT. The encoded protein is CASTGLSAGELFF.